This T cell receptor (beta chain) stems from a study of T cell changes during pregnancy in multiple sclerosis. Using immunoSEQ multiplex PCR, the repertoire was profiled, and TCRdb retains in-frame clones only, with some absent. The sample records about 41,000 clones, more than 85% being singletons. V was clipped by 3 bases and J by 5 bases, with 17 bases between them. Germline CDR1 ENHRY, CDR2 SYGVKD. The CDR3 is 16 residues long. The TCR was taken from a female donor with multiple sclerosis, enrolled in a pregnancy study. Sample: CD8+ T cells from peripheral blood mononuclear cells, taken in the third trimester of pregnancy. The chain uses TRBV10-3 and TRBJ1-5, with D tentatively TRBD1 (5 bases). This CDR3 reads CAISDQGRGPHQPQHF. CDR3 DNA sequence: TGTGCCATCAGTGATCAAGGGAGGGGCCCGCATCAGCCCCAGCATTTT.